A single sample gave rise to the 15 T cell receptor beta chains below, sequenced in a study of beta chain features in type 1 diabetes. The isolated RNA, all of it, was reverse transcribed, so expressed TCRB transcripts were what got sequenced. Here immunoSEQ multiplex PCR was the method, and the copy in TCRdb shows in-frame clones only, minus some. The data hold 310,000 or so clones, with approximately 10% observed a single time. Material for sequencing was naive CD4+ T cells from blood. These receptors were taken from a woman aged 25 to 45 in good health.

The chain employs TRBV18 and TRBJ2-3, with 10 bases fitting TRBD2. The ends lost 2 bases at V and 4 bases at J; junction bases unmatched: 6. The CDR3 is 16 residues long. Germline V CDR1 and CDR2: KGHSH, LQKENI. This CDR3 reads CASSPWSGRVADTQYF. The CDR3 DNA reads TGTGCCAGCTCACCATGGAGCGGGAGGGTTGCAGATACGCAGTATTTT. The whole variable domain, remainder taken from reference TRBV18 and TRBJ2-3, is NAGVMQNPRHLVRRRGQEARLRCSPMKGHSHVYWYRQLPEEGLKFMVYLQKENIIDESGMPKERFSAEFPKEGPSILRIQQVVRGDSAAYFCASSPWSGRVADTQYFGPGTRLTVL.

Only a few counts were recorded for this clone. The rearrangement uses TRBV11-2 and TRBJ2-1; D perhaps matches TRBD1 (5 bases). The germline V gene has CDR1 SGHAT and CDR2 FQNNGV. V lost 6 bases and J lost 0, with 15 bases in between. CDR3 length equals 16 residues. The CDR3 DNA is TGTGCCAGCAGACCACTTGTCGACAGCTCCTACAATGAGCAGTTCTTC. Amino acids: CASRPLVDSSYNEQFF.

This clone has only a few counts. V and J are TRBV5-4 and TRBJ2-3; D unresolved. The CDR3 runs to 16 residues. Germline V gene lookup returns CDR1 SGHNT and CDR2 YYREEE (reference sequence). Trimming pared 3 bases from V and 5 bases from J, leaving 19 bases between. The CDR3 reads CASSSPHPSPRDTQYF. The CDR3 bases are TGTGCCAGCAGCTCCCCCCACCCGTCGCCCAGAGATACGCAGTATTTT.

V and J are TRBV4-1 and TRBJ2-2, with 9 bases matching TRBD1. From germline, CDR1 is MGHRA and CDR2 YSYEKL. Unmatched junction bases numbered 4, after V lost 6 bases and J lost 2 bases. The CDR3 consists of 15 residues. The CDR3 DNA sequence: TGCGCCAGCAGGAGGACAGGGGTAAACACCGGGGAGCTGTTTTTT. Encoded protein: CASRRTGVNTGELFF.

This clone was counted only a few times. The chain has TRBV7-2 and TRBJ1-2; D is possibly TRBD1 (6 bases). The ends were cut back, 7 bases at V and 8 bases at J, with 20 bases in the middle. Germline V CDR1 and CDR2: SGHTA, FQGNSA. The CDR3 is made up of 14 amino acids. CDR3 sequence reads: CASNLQGEPKGYTF. As DNA, the CDR3 is TGTGCCAGCAACCTACAGGGTGAACCAAAAGGCTACACCTTC.

This sequence joins TRBV27 and TRBJ2-3, with 7 positions matching TRBD1. The J segment lost 11 bases and the V segment lost 0 bases, leaving 8 bases of the junction unmatched. This CDR3 region has 14 residues. The germline V gene has CDR1 MNHEY and CDR2 SMNVEV (reference sequence). The chain's CDR3 is CASSLSGVGTEQYF. In nucleotides, the CDR3 is TGTGCCAGCAGTTTATCAGGGGTAGGGACAGAGCAGTATTTT.

V usage is TRBV19 and J usage is TRBJ2-5, with 7 bases identical to TRBD1. The V and J ends lost 6 bases and 1 base, in that order; junction bases with no gene match: 5. Germline CDR1 and CDR2: LNHDA and SQIVND (reference sequence). The CDR3 contains 14 residues. This CDR3 is CASSQTGSQETQYF. The CDR3 DNA reads as TGTGCCAGTAGCCAGACAGGGTCCCAAGAGACCCAGTACTTC.

The chain joins TRBV29-1 to TRBJ2-6; 8 bases are shared with TRBD1. V lost 4 bases and J lost 1; bases outside the gene matches: 0. This CDR3 contains 14 residues. The germline V gene has CDR1 SQVTM and CDR2 ANQGSEA. CDR3 in amino acids: CSVGTGSGANVLTF. The CDR3 DNA reads as TGCAGCGTTGGGACAGGGTCTGGGGCCAACGTCCTGACTTTC.

This clone has just a few counts. This chain uses TRBV7-2 with TRBJ2-1; 7 positions match TRBD1. CDR1 is SGHTA and CDR2 is FQGNSA in the germline V gene. Losses at the gene ends were 0 bases for V and 8 bases for J; bases not matched to a gene: 1. The CDR3 extends over 13 amino acids. This CDR3 reads CASSLAGGDEQFF. The DNA of the CDR3 is TGTGCCAGCAGCTTAGCAGGGGGCGATGAGCAGTTCTTC. Full variable domain (remainder filled in from reference TRBV7-2 and TRBJ2-1): GAGVSQSPSNKVTEKGKDVELRCDPISGHTALYWYRQSLGQGLEFLIYFQGNSAPDKSGLPSDRFSAERTGGSVSTLTIQRTQQEDSAVYLCASSLAGGDEQFFGPGTRLTVL.

This rearrangement joins TRBV28 to TRBJ2-1; 9 bases map to TRBD1. The V segment lost 2 bases and the J segment 7 bases; nucleotides outside the gene matches: 12. CDR3 length: 17 residues. Germline V gives CDR1 MDHEN, CDR2 SYDVKM. CDR3: CASSLPTPGQGGNEQFF. CDR3 nucleotides: TGTGCCAGCAGTTTACCGACCCCGGGACAGGGTGGGAATGAGCAGTTCTTC.

This clone was counted a few times. V and J are TRBV30 and TRBJ2-7, with D unclear. The germline V gene has CDR1 GTSNPN and CDR2 SVGIG (reference sequence). The CDR3 is made up of 11 amino acids. V lost 2 bases and J 5 bases, leaving 7 bases between the germline ends. The CDR3: CAWSTNHEQYF. In DNA, the CDR3 is TGTGCCTGGAGTACTAACCACGAGCAGTACTTC.

This clone was found a few times. This chain uses TRBV6-5 with TRBJ2-1; 7 bases are a match to TRBD2. The trim removed 9 bases at V and 9 bases at J, leaving 14 bases unmatched. This CDR3 has 14 residues. CDR1 and CDR2 from the germline V gene are MNHEY and SVGAGI. CDR3 amino acids: CASTLLGREIEQFF. CDR3 bases: TGTGCCAGTACTCTCTTGGGGAGGGAAATTGAGCAGTTCTTC.

V is TRBV2 and J is TRBJ2-5; maybe TRBD1 (6 bases). This CDR3 region has 14 residues. Germline CDR1 is SNHLY and CDR2 is FYNNEI. V lost 4 bases and J lost 5, with 14 bases in between. The CDR3 loop reads CASSALTGMETQYF. The CDR3 DNA sequence: TGTGCCAGCAGTGCACTTACAGGGATGGAGACCCAGTACTTC.

The rearrangement uses TRBV4-1 and TRBJ2-7, with 7 nucleotides matching TRBD1. The V and J ends lost 0 bases and 2 bases, in that order; junction bases with no gene match: 7. Germline CDR1 and CDR2: MGHRA and YSYEKL. CDR3 length: 16 residues. The CDR3 region has the DNA TGCGCCAGCAGCCAAGACCGGGACAGTCATCCCTACGAGCAGTACTTC. As protein: CASSQDRDSHPYEQYF.

This clone was seen a handful of times. This chain links TRBV28 with TRBJ2-7, with 8 bases matching TRBD1. Unmatched junction bases numbered 12, after V lost 6 bases and J lost 5 bases. CDR1 and CDR2 (germline): MDHEN, SYDVKM. This CDR3 region has 15 residues. CDR3 sequence: CASSLFQGALDEQYF. CDR3 nucleotide sequence: TGTGCCAGCAGCCTCTTTCAGGGGGCGCTGGACGAGCAGTACTTC.